This paragraph covers one T cell receptor beta chain sequence. Its binding antigen is unknown. The record has no base qualities; no much larger clone is one base away. This sample was included in a study of blood T cell repertoires in COVID-19 (dated by TCRdb to about 2020). A note on the overall study: The collaborator samples originated in the United States, Italy and Spain and spanned the acute and convalescent phases of COVID-19. The repertoires were made available in a free public database intended to serve as a resource for research on the immune response to SARS-CoV-2. Where HLA class I and class II types were available, the types were taken from metadata supplied by the sample provider, not from assay-based typing. Deeply sampled blood TCRbeta repertoires from subjects exposed to, actively infected with, or recovered from COVID-19 were included in the dataset. Nearly every sample came with metadata listing a de-identified subject ID, COVID-19 status, age in years and sex. Samples came from the ongoing ImmuneRACE study (first 160 participants) plus 1,254 subjects from 6 global collaborators. The material from the prospective study consisted of cDNA or gDNA derived from T cells, B-cell-depleted T cells, or PBMCs.

General findings and caveats noted by the study authors: How much clinical and demographic metadata was included differed by source and by participant, and the metadata was provided uncurated.

The collaborating institutions used their own protocols to collect whole blood in K2EDTA tubes. Collaborator samples were shipped for TCRbeta analysis as frozen whole blood, isolated PBMCs, or DNA extracted from either sample type. Trimming costs V 6 bases and J 2 bases, and their ends lie 20 bases apart. The CDR3 runs 17 residues from the cysteine to the phenylalanine. Of the read, only the CDR3 DNA is kept; its 51 bases are in frame from base 1. As encoded in the germline V gene (reference sequence), CDR1 is SEHNR while CDR2 is FQNEAQ. TCRbeta CDR3 regions were amplified from genomic DNA by means of the immunoSEQ Assay, a bias-controlled multiplex PCR. The original pipeline was this. Nucleated cell counts per sample were estimated from amplification of reference gene primers within the assay. To quantify the absolute abundance of each unique TCRbeta CDR3 rearrangement, sequence reads were collapsed and filtered. For each sample, productive Simpson clonality was calculated as the square root of Simpson's diversity index over productive rearrangements. Sourced from immuneACCESS, this table was stored by TCRdb with only in-frame sequences that have V and J called. A share of the clones is absent; for the studies checked, an unresolved V gene accounts for under half, and the remainder has no known explanation. V and J calls and clone size are as listed in that table; D and trimming were resolved from the DNA. The table for this sample lists 100,000 to 150,000 clones; 55% to 75% of them were counted only once. The ten largest clones represent approximately 1.9% of the sample.

The chain couples TRBV7-9 to TRBJ1-5; the D gene is perhaps TRBD1, from 6 matching bases. Sequencing was done on a sample of peripheral blood. The clonotype originates from a woman in her 70s with acute or convalescent COVID-19. The DNA sequence reads TGTGCCAGCAGTTTACTACCACAGGGAATGGGCAATCAGCCCCAGCATTTT. Translation gives CASSLLPQGMGNQPQHF.